This TCR beta chain was found in a study of shared clonotypes between healthy human individuals. Generated by immunoSEQ multiplex PCR, the TCRdb table keeps only in-frame clones and is missing some. The repertoire holds more than 850,000 clones, with 70% to 80% as singletons. This clone turned up a few times. Germline V gene data show CDR1 as SGHTA and CDR2 as FQGNSA. V trimming: 5 bases; J trimming: 7 bases; junction bases outside the gene matches: 14. This CDR3 region has 15 residues. The sequencing sample was made of memory CD4+ T cells from PBMCs. Specified subset: CD45RA-negative fraction. The sequence was obtained from a man aged 18 to 30 in good health. Some clones in this sample may be carry-over from other donors' samples. V usage is TRBV7-2 and J usage is TRBJ2-7; TRBD2 agrees at 7 bases. The CDR3 region is CASSPQRGGWGEQYF. In nucleotides, the CDR3 is TGTGCCAGCAGCCCGCAGCGGGGAGGTTGGGGAGAGCAGTACTTC.